This T cell receptor (beta chain) is from a study of beta chain features in type 1 diabetes. Whole-study findings and limits: All four CD4+ subsets of Type 1 diabetes patients contained TCRB CDR3s that were moderately but significantly shorter.

The entirety of the isolated RNA underwent reverse transcription, so expressed TCRB transcripts were sequenced. This table comes from immunoSEQ multiplex PCR, and its TCRdb copy is limited to in-frame clones, with some not included. The sample includes around 300,000 clones, about 15% of them seen just once. This clone has more than one count but fewer than ten. Antigen unknown. This clonotype was sampled from a man younger than 30 with type 1 diabetes. The specimen sequenced was naive CD4+ T cells from blood.

Here the CDR3 reads CACLSSGNTIYF. DNA of the CDR3: TGTGCCTGTTTGAGCTCTGGAAACACCATATATTTT. This chain joins TRBV30 and TRBJ1-3; no clear D. Germline V gene data show CDR1 as GTSNPN and CDR2 as SVGIG (reference sequence). The CDR3 loop spans 12 amino acids. Trimming took off 6 bases at V and 0 bases at J, with 6 bases between the two ends.